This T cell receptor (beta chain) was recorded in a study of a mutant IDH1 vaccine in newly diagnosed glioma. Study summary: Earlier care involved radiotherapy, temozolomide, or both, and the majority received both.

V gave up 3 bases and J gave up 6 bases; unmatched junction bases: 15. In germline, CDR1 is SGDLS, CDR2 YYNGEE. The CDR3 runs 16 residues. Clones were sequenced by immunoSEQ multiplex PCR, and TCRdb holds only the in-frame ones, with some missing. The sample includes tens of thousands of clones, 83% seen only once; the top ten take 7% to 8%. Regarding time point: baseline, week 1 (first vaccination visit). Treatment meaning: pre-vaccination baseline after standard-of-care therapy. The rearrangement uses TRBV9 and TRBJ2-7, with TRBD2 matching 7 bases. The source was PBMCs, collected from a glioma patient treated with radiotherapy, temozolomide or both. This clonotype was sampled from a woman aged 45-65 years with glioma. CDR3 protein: CASSDRLGGVLSEQYF. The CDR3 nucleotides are TGTGCCAGCAGCGATCGGCTGGGAGGGGTTTTGTCCGAGCAGTACTTC.